The 27 T cell receptor beta chains reported below all come from one sample, sequenced in a study of T cells after yellow fever vaccination. TCRdb used MiXCR to reprocess the 5' RACE reads, holding one entry per CDR3 protein. The profile shows fewer than 450,000 distinct CDR3 sequences, around 10% of them singletons. The specimen comprised PBMCs, sampled on the day of the first yellow fever vaccination. These receptors were obtained from a young man who received the YFV17D yellow fever vaccine.

This clonotype was seen more than once but under ten times. The rearrangement links TRBV20-1 to TRBJ1-1; D possibly corresponds to TRBD1 (5 bases). The CDR3 has 12 amino acids. Germline lookup yields CDR1 DFQATT and CDR2 SNEGSKA (reference sequence). Trimming cost V 6 bases and J 14 bases, with 22 bases left between them. The CDR3 DNA reads as TGCAGTGCCTCCCGGGACTCAAACGGGTTCTTCTTT. Protein sequence: CSASRDSNGFFF.

This clonotype was picked up many times. This rearrangement joins TRBV19 to TRBJ1-5; D might be TRBD1 (5 bases). Trimming removed 4 bases from V and 4 bases from J, with 8 bases in between. The length of the CDR3 is 13 residues. Germline V gene sequence: CDR1 LNHDA, CDR2 SQIVND (reference sequence). The CDR3 sequence is CASSKDRNQPQHF. DNA for the CDR3: TGTGCCAGTAGTAAAGACAGAAATCAGCCCCAGCATTTT.

The chain links TRBV18 to TRBJ2-7; 10 positions match TRBD1. This CDR3 is built from 14 residues. Germline V gene lookup returns CDR1 KGHSH and CDR2 LQKENI. V gave up 4 bases and J gave up 6 bases; unmatched junction bases: 6. This CDR3 is CASSRQGAPAEQYV. In nucleotides, the CDR3 is TGTGCCAGCTCACGACAGGGGGCGCCTGCCGAGCAGTACGTC.

This clonotype was counted between two and nine times. This rearrangement joins TRBV12-3 or TRBV12-4 to TRBJ2-4, with D possibly being TRBD1 or TRBD2 (5 bases each). V dropped 6 bases and J dropped 6 bases, with 15 bases sitting between them. The CDR3 extends over 14 amino acids. The CDR3 reads CASRPRIGGNIQYF. In DNA form, the CDR3 reads TGTGCCAGCAGGCCTAGGATTGGGGGAAACATTCAGTACTTC.

This clonotype was detected a few times. This chain connects TRBV20-1 to TRBJ2-1; a weak D match, TRBD2 (5 bases). Between the trimmed V and J ends, which lost 1 base and 1 base, there was a span of 20 bases. Per germline, CDR1 DFQATT and CDR2 SNEGSKA (reference sequence). The CDR3 consists of 18 residues. This chain's CDR3 is CSARGGLAAIFSYNEQFF. The DNA for the CDR3 is TGCAGTGCTAGAGGTGGCCTAGCAGCGATATTTTCCTACAATGAGCAGTTCTTC.

This clonotype has only a few counts. The rearrangement links TRBV12-3 or TRBV12-4 to TRBJ1-5, with D unclear. CDR3 length: 15 residues. The V gene lost 3 bases and the J gene lost 0 bases, with 9 bases spanning the gap. The CDR3, as DNA: TGTGCCAGCAGTTTCAGTCACGATAGCAATCAGCCCCAGCATTTT. It encodes CASSFSHDSNQPQHF.

This rearrangement joins TRBV27 to TRBJ2-2, with D possibly being TRBD2 (6 bases). The CDR3 contains 13 residues. Germline V gene data show CDR1 as MNHEY and CDR2 as SMNVEV (reference sequence). The V gene lost 8 bases and the J gene lost 6 bases, with 13 bases spanning the gap. In DNA, the CDR3 is TGTGCCAGCTCCTACGGAGGGGCCGGGGAGCTGTTTTTT. This gives the protein CASSYGGAGELFF.

This clonotype appeared a few times. The chain couples TRBV4-1 to TRBJ1-2; D ambiguous. The CDR3 sequence is 16 residues long. Trimming took 0 bases from V and 1 from J, leaving 12 bases between them. Germline V gene lookup returns CDR1 MGHRA and CDR2 YSYEKL. The CDR3 sequence: CASSQDGYSYNYGYTF. CDR3 in DNA: TGCGCCAGCAGCCAAGATGGGTATAGCTATAACTATGGCTACACCTTC.

The sample holds a few counts of this clonotype. This chain joins TRBV18 and TRBJ1-2, with 11 bases fitting TRBD1. The ends lost 3 bases at V and 6 bases at J; junction bases unmatched: 3. Germline V gives CDR1 KGHSH, CDR2 LQKENI. CDR3 size: 14 residues. The CDR3 spells CASSPGQGDDGYTF. CDR3 bases: TGTGCCAGCTCACCGGGACAGGGGGACGATGGCTACACCTTC.

This clonotype has more than one count but fewer than ten. This chain joins TRBV11-2 and TRBJ2-7; 9 bases fit TRBD2. V lost 9 bases and J lost 5; bases outside the gene matches: 11. The germline gives CDR1 SGHAT, CDR2 FQNNGV. The CDR3 spans 14 residues. In nucleotides, the CDR3 is TGTGCCAGGAGGTCCGGGACTAGCCGCCACGAGCAGTACTTC. It is translated as CARRSGTSRHEQYF. Combining the CDR3 with reference TRBV11-2 and TRBJ2-7 gives the whole variable domain EAGVAQSPRYKIIEKRQSVAFWCNPISGHATLYWYQQILGQGPKLLIQFQNNGVVDDSQLPKDRFSAERLKGVDSTLKIQPAKLEDSAVYLCARRSGTSRHEQYFGPGTRLTVT.

This clonotype was counted only a few times. The chain recombines TRBV29-1 with TRBJ2-3; tentative D call: TRBD2 (6 bases). Germline CDR1 reads SQVTM; CDR2 reads ANQGSEA. The CDR3 is made up of 15 amino acids. V gave up 4 bases and J gave up 4 bases, with 18 bases separating them. The CDR3, as DNA: TGCAGCGTTGTTTGGAGGGCCTTCTCGGCAGATACGCAGTATTTT. The encoded protein is CSVVWRAFSADTQYF.

This clonotype has a single count. The chain couples TRBV7-2 to TRBJ2-7; D tentatively reads TRBD1 or TRBD2 (5 bases each). Deletions cut 4 bases from V and 7 bases from J, with 14 bases between. CDR1 is SGHTA, CDR2 FQGNSA, per germline. The length of the CDR3 is 13 residues. The CDR3 DNA reads TGTGCCAGCAGCTGGGACCTAGGGTGGGAGCAGTACGTC. This gives the protein CASSWDLGWEQYV.

The J gene is TRBJ2-5, the V gene TRBV7-2; 10 positions agree with TRBD2. V lost 4 bases, J lost 2 bases, and 4 bases stayed unmatched. The CDR3 is 15 residues long. Germline loops: CDR1 SGHTA, CDR2 FQGNSA. The DNA for the CDR3 is TGTGCCAGCAGCTGGGCTAGCGGGGGTCAAGAGACCCAGTACTTC. Its translation is CASSWASGGQETQYF. The variable domain in full, completed from reference TRBV7-2 and TRBJ2-5, reads GAGVSQSPSNKVTEKGKDVELRCDPISGHTALYWYRQSLGQGLEFLIYFQGNSAPDKSGLPSDRFSAERTGGSVSTLTIQRTQQEDSAVYLCASSWASGGQETQYFGPGTRLLVL.

This clonotype appeared many times. The V call is TRBV4-1, the J call TRBJ1-2; the D gene is possibly TRBD1 (5 bases). The V gene's germline CDR1 is MGHRA and CDR2 YSYEKL. The CDR3 length is 15 residues. Trimming took off 3 bases at V and 11 bases at J, with 22 bases between the two ends. The CDR3 nucleotides are TGCGCCAGCAGCCAGGCTCTCAGGGAGGGGAGGCGATACACCTTC. Its protein is CASSQALREGRRYTF.

The genes are TRBV10-1 and TRBJ2-1, with unresolved D. The CDR3 totals 15 residues. Trimming stripped 3 bases from V and 10 bases from J, with 19 bases between. Germline lookup yields CDR1 WNHNN and CDR2 SYGVQD (reference sequence). The CDR3 here is CASSDQYFGLGEQFF. The DNA of the CDR3 is TGCGCCAGCAGTGATCAATACTTTGGGTTGGGGGAGCAGTTCTTC.

This clonotype was seen more than once but under ten times. The chain carries TRBV5-1 and TRBJ1-2, with a possible D match to TRBD1 (6 bases). The CDR3 totals 16 residues. The V end lost 0 bases, the J end lost 6 bases, and 18 bases lay between the germline ends. Germline V gene lookup returns CDR1 SGHRS and CDR2 YFSETQ. CDR3 region: CASSLAVQGRDDGYTF. Here the CDR3 DNA reads TGCGCCAGCAGCTTGGCGGTACAGGGACGGGACGATGGCTACACCTTC.

This clonotype was found many times. The rearrangement joins TRBV11-2 to TRBJ2-3; the D gene is possibly TRBD2 (6 bases). V was clipped by 5 bases and J by 1 base, with 13 bases between them. There are 15 residues in the CDR3. Germline V CDR1 and CDR2: SGHAT, FQNNGV. CDR3 bases: TGTGCCAGCAGCCTCGGAGTAGCGGGCACAGATACGCAGTATTTT. Encoded protein: CASSLGVAGTDTQYF.

This clonotype was observed a handful of times. The chain employs TRBV5-1 and TRBJ2-2, with D tentatively TRBD1 or TRBD2 (5 bases each). V gave up 3 bases and J gave up 1 base, with 13 bases separating them. The CDR3 runs to 16 residues. Germline V gives CDR1 SGHRS, CDR2 YFSETQ. CDR3 sequence reads: CASSSYTGRNTGELFF. CDR3 sequence (DNA): TGCGCCAGCAGCTCATATACGGGGCGGAACACCGGGGAGCTGTTTTTT.

This clonotype occurred a few times. This rearrangement joins TRBV7-2 to TRBJ2-1; D could derive from TRBD1 or TRBD2 (6 bases each). V lost 3 bases and J lost 1, with 13 bases in between. Germline values: CDR1 SGHTA, CDR2 FQGNSA. CDR3 size: 16 residues. Here the CDR3 DNA reads TGTGCCAGCAGCTTGGTGGGGGGCAATTCCTACAATGAGCAGTTCTTC. Residues: CASSLVGGNSYNEQFF.

V and J are TRBV7-9 and TRBJ1-3; D not certain. CDR1 and CDR2 from the germline V gene are SEHNR and FQNEAQ (reference sequence). The CDR3 length is 14 residues. V lost 7 bases and J lost 4, with 14 bases in between. CDR3: CASNQGLAGNTIYF. The CDR3 DNA follows: TGTGCCAGCAACCAAGGGTTGGCGGGAAACACCATATATTTT.

This clonotype was counted a few times. The chain has TRBV7-9 and TRBJ2-2; 7 nucleotides agree with TRBD1. Germline loops: CDR1 SEHNR, CDR2 FQNEAQ (reference sequence). The CDR3 runs 14 residues. Trimming took 6 bases from V and 5 from J; bases not matched to a gene: 6. CDR3 DNA: TGTGCCAGCAGTGACAGGGCGTTGACCGGGGAGCTGTTTTTT. This gives the protein CASSDRALTGELFF.

This clonotype occurred a few times. This chain links TRBV18 with TRBJ1-5; D ambiguous. Germline V gene lookup returns CDR1 KGHSH and CDR2 LQKENI. V was shortened by 0 bases and J by 7 bases, with 13 bases between the two germline ends. The CDR3 sequence is 15 residues long. This chain's CDR3 is CASSPPPGGNQPQHF. CDR3 DNA: TGTGCCAGCTCACCACCGCCGGGAGGGAACCAGCCCCAGCATTTT.

The rearrangement uses TRBV7-2 and TRBJ2-3; 11 bases map to TRBD2. The V gene's germline CDR1 is SGHTA and CDR2 FQGNSA. The CDR3 sequence is 17 residues long. V lost 4 bases and J lost 4; bases outside the gene matches: 10. The CDR3 bases are TGTGCCAGCAGCTCACAATTTAGCGGGGGGGCCGCAGATACGCAGTATTTT. Translated, it gives CASSSQFSGGAADTQYF.

The chain uses TRBV25-1 and TRBJ1-3, with 7 bases aligning to TRBD1. Per the germline V gene, CDR1 is MGHDK and CDR2 is SYGVNS. This CDR3 spans 17 amino acids. The ends lost 4 bases at V and 0 bases at J; junction bases unmatched: 9. Written as DNA, the CDR3 is TGTGCCAGCAGTGGTCGCAGGGGGAAGAGCTCTGGAAACACCATATATTTT. Amino acids: CASSGRRGKSSGNTIYF.

The V call is TRBV10-3, the J call TRBJ2-7; D is perhaps TRBD2 (7 bases). The ends were cut back, 8 bases at V and 5 bases at J, with 19 bases in the middle. Germline V gene data show CDR1 as ENHRY and CDR2 as SYGVKD. This CDR3 region has 14 residues. CDR3 in DNA: TGTGCCATCGGGGGGGCGGCGGGGCTCCACGAGCAGTACGTC. Amino acids: CAIGGAAGLHEQYV.

V is TRBV9 and J is TRBJ2-5; D is undetermined. The germline V and J ends were trimmed by 3 bases and 5 bases, with 8 bases remaining between them. CDR1 and CDR2 from the germline V gene are SGDLS and YYNGEE. CDR3 size: 12 residues. The CDR3 coding sequence is TGTGCCAGCAGCGCAGAATCGGAGACCCAGTACTTC. It translates to CASSAESETQYF.

This clonotype was observed a handful of times. V usage is TRBV29-1 and J usage is TRBJ1-1; TRBD1 might be the D (5 bases). In germline, CDR1 is SQVTM, CDR2 ANQGSEA. The CDR3 is 12 residues long. Between the trimmed V and J ends, which lost 1 base and 6 bases, there was a span of 9 bases. The CDR3 nucleotides read TGCAGCGTTGAAGGGCAGGGTCCTGAAGCTTTCTTT. Translation gives CSVEGQGPEAFF.